Shown below are 11 T cell receptor beta chains from a single sample sequenced in a study of blood T cell repertoires in COVID-19. Here immunoSEQ multiplex PCR was the method, and the copy in TCRdb shows in-frame clones only, minus some. The table lists about 220,000 clones, around 89% of them singletons. Sequenced: PBMCs or T cells enriched from blood (not recorded which). The receptors originated from a man between 25 and 39 years old who had been exposed to COVID-19.

The V and J genes are TRBV4-1 and TRBJ1-2; D may be TRBD1 (6 bases). Germline V CDR1 and CDR2: MGHRA, YSYEKL. This CDR3 contains 15 residues. With 2 bases removed from V and 8 bases from J, the gap between germline ends came to 18 bases. CDR3: CASSQLGGIDGGYTF. CDR3 nucleotides: TGCGCCAGCAGCCAATTAGGGGGTATAGATGGAGGCTACACCTTC.

This chain joins TRBV15 and TRBJ2-3; D is perhaps TRBD1 (6 bases). The CDR3 contains 17 residues. Germline loops: CDR1 LNHNV, CDR2 YYDKDF (reference sequence). Trimming pared 5 bases from V and 1 base from J, leaving 19 bases between. The CDR3 spells CATSWDRDNWGTDTQYF. The CDR3 nucleotides are TGTGCCACCAGCTGGGACCGGGACAACTGGGGCACAGATACGCAGTATTTT.

The rearrangement joins TRBV9 to TRBJ1-4, with D unresolved. The CDR3 is made up of 13 amino acids. V was pared by 4 bases and J by 5 bases, with 9 bases between. Per the germline V gene, CDR1 is SGDLS and CDR2 is YYNGEE. This chain's CDR3 is CASSNKQNEKLFF. The DNA of the CDR3 is TGTGCCAGCAGCAATAAACAGAATGAAAAACTGTTTTTT.

With regard to this clone: Sequence at one end of the junction differs from germline and may be a read error. This rearrangement joins TRBV24-1 to TRBJ1-2; 7 bases align to TRBD1. Germline V gene lookup returns CDR1 KGHDR and CDR2 SFDVKD. This CDR3 spans 12 amino acids. Here the CDR3 reads CATSETGTALFF. CDR3 nucleotides: TGTGCCACCAGTGAGACCGGGACAGCCCTCTTCTTC.

This clone was seen more than once but under ten times. The CDR3 sequence: CASSERKGVNTEAFF. CDR3 DNA: TGCGCCAGCAGTGAGAGGAAAGGGGTGAACACTGAAGCTTTCTTT. The chain is built from TRBV10-1 and TRBJ1-1; maybe TRBD1 (5 bases). With 2 bases removed from V and 0 bases from J, the gap between germline ends came to 10 bases. The CDR3 totals 15 residues. Looked up from germline, CDR1 is WNHNN and CDR2 is SYGVQD (reference sequence).

This sequence joins TRBV12-3 or TRBV12-4 and TRBJ2-7, with D unclear. The CDR3 extends over 11 amino acids. The V gene lost 4 bases and the J gene lost 4 bases, with 5 bases spanning the gap. CDR3 protein: CASSSGYEQYF. CDR3 sequence (DNA): TGTGCCAGCAGTTCCGGGTACGAGCAGTACTTC.

The CDR3 here is CASQLSGGISDTQYF. In DNA, the CDR3 is TGCGCCAGCCAACTTAGCGGGGGTATCTCAGATACGCAGTATTTT. This rearrangement joins TRBV5-1 to TRBJ2-3; 9 bases align to TRBD2. V dropped 7 bases and J dropped 4; count of bases not matched to a gene: 10. Looked up from germline, CDR1 is SGHRS and CDR2 is YFSETQ. CDR3 size: 15 residues.

In nucleotides, the CDR3 is TGCGCCAGCACCTATCCAGGACTGTCATACTACGAGCAGTACTTC. This gives the protein CASTYPGLSYYEQYF. V usage is TRBV10-2 and J usage is TRBJ2-7, with D perhaps matching TRBD2 (5 bases). Deletions cut 7 bases from V and 3 bases from J, with 19 bases between. CDR1 WSHSY and CDR2 SAAADI come from the germline V gene. This CDR3 contains 15 residues.

This chain uses TRBV10-3 with TRBJ1-2; D remains unclear. This CDR3 is 13 amino acids long. Trimming pared 3 bases from V and 4 bases from J, leaving 9 bases between. Germline values: CDR1 ENHRY, CDR2 SYGVKD. The CDR3 DNA reads TGTGCCATCAGTGATGGGCAGTTCTATGGCTACACCTTC. Encoded protein: CAISDGQFYGYTF.

This clone was observed a single time. V and J are TRBV9 and TRBJ1-3, with 10 bases matching TRBD1. The CDR3 covers 19 residues. Trimming cost V 3 bases and J 2 bases; bases outside gene matches: 14. Germline lookup yields CDR1 SGDLS and CDR2 YYNGEE. The CDR3 DNA is TGTGCCAGCAGCGCCTCCGGGACAGGGGTCTCCTCGGCTGGAAACACCATATATTTT. Translated: CASSASGTGVSSAGNTIYF.

The chain joins TRBV3-1 (or the pseudogene TRBV3-2) to TRBJ1-5, with 7 bases fitting TRBD1. The CDR3 length is 13 residues. Germline V lookup: CDR1 LGHDT, CDR2 YNNKEL (reference sequence). Trimming cost V 4 bases and J 9 bases; bases outside gene matches: 6. CDR3 DNA sequence: TGTGCCAGCAGCCTAGGACAGGATCTGCCCCAGCATTTT. Amino acids: CASSLGQDLPQHF.